The next 4 T cell receptor beta chains were all read from a single sample in a study of circulating CD8 cells and anti-PD-1 response in melanoma. Using approximately 15 ng of total RNA, TCR libraries were made with the QIAseq Immune Repertoire TCR panel. In TCRdb, the reads were re-called with MiXCR into one record per CDR3 protein. The specimen's table records roughly 90 distinct CDR3 sequences. From live CD3+CD8+TCRalphabeta+ cells, four PD-1 and/or TIGIT subsets were sorted. The sample here was CD8+ T cells from PBMCs, taken at baseline or after one month of anti-PD-1 therapy (not recorded which). The receptors here all came from a human donor with melanoma.

Relative to its sample, this clonotype is hyperexpanded (1% or more). The chain uses TRBV11-2 and TRBJ2-7, with TRBD1 identical over 7 bases. V dropped 7 bases and J dropped 3; count of bases not matched to a gene: 9. Germline CDR1 SGHAT, CDR2 FQNNGV. The CDR3 length is 14 residues. The DNA for the CDR3 is TGTGCCAGCAACCCCGGGACAGTAGACTACGAGCAGTACTTC. Translated: CASNPGTVDYEQYF.

This clonotype is classed as large. The rearrangement uses TRBV9 and TRBJ2-3; unclear D gene. Germline V CDR1 and CDR2: SGDLS, YYNGEE. V lost 4 bases and J lost 0, with 12 bases in between. The CDR3 extends over 15 amino acids. CDR3 DNA: TGTGCCAGCAGCCCCCGTCATCCTAGCACAGATACGCAGTATTTT. Its translation: CASSPRHPSTDTQYF.

By share of the sample, this clonotype is hyperexpanded. The rearrangement joins TRBV7-3 to TRBJ2-2, with D possibly being TRBD2 (6 bases). The V and J ends lost 5 bases and 4 bases respectively, with 14 bases between them. This CDR3 has 15 residues. Germline V gene sequence: CDR1 SGHTA, CDR2 FQGTGA. This chain's CDR3 is CASSRLARGTGELFF. DNA for the CDR3: TGTGCCAGCAGCCGGCTAGCGAGAGGCACCGGGGAGCTGTTTTTT.

This clonotype is judged hyperexpanded. The chain is built from TRBV28 and TRBJ1-5; weak D call: TRBD1 (5 bases). Germline V lookup: CDR1 MDHEN, CDR2 SYDVKM. The V and J ends lost 2 bases and 3 bases respectively, with 11 bases between them. The CDR3 totals 15 residues. Here the CDR3 DNA reads TGTGCCAGCAGTTTAGTGACAGCGACCAATCAGCCCCAGCATTTT. Its translation: CASSLVTATNQPQHF. The variable domain in full, completed from reference TRBV28 and TRBJ1-5, reads DVKVTQSSRYLVKRTGEKVFLECVQDMDHENMFWYRQDPGLGLRLIYFSYDVKMKEKGDIPEGYSVSREKKERFSLILESASTNQTSMYLCASSLVTATNQPQHFGDGTRLSIL.